The 16 T cell receptor beta chains reported below all come from one sample, sequenced in a study of blood T cell repertoires in COVID-19. The repertoire was sequenced with immunoSEQ multiplex PCR; TCRdb's copy has only in-frame clones and lacks some. The data hold over 120,000 clones, with roughly 83% observed a single time. The specimen sequenced was peripheral blood. The source is a woman of 80 years or more with acute or convalescent COVID-19.

The chain employs TRBV11-2 and TRBJ2-7, with TRBD2 matching 7 bases. The CDR3 totals 14 residues. Per germline, CDR1 SGHAT and CDR2 FQNNGV. V trimming: 5 bases; J trimming: 7 bases; junction bases outside the gene matches: 11. CDR3 region: CASSIGRASREQYF. The DNA for the CDR3 is TGTGCCAGCAGCATAGGGAGGGCCTCTCGGGAGCAGTACTTC.

This clone came up a few times. The V call is TRBV19, the J call TRBJ1-1, with D possibly matching TRBD1 (6 bases). V lost 6 bases to trimming and J lost 0 bases, with 11 bases between them. Germline V lookup: CDR1 LNHDA, CDR2 SQIVND (reference sequence). CDR3 length equals 14 residues. The CDR3 DNA is TGTGCCAGTAGAAGCAGGGGCATGAACACTGAAGCTTTCTTT. This sequence encodes CASRSRGMNTEAFF.

The V call is TRBV27, the J call TRBJ1-1; D is unresolved. This CDR3 spans 13 amino acids. Germline CDR1 is MNHEY and CDR2 is SMNVEV (reference sequence). Trimming removed 8 bases from V and 2 bases from J, with 12 bases in between. The CDR3: CASAQRENTEAFF. The CDR3 coding sequence is TGTGCCAGCGCCCAGCGGGAAAACACTGAAGCTTTCTTT.

As concerns this clone: Possible read error: a much larger clone is one base away. The chain couples TRBV7-8 to TRBJ1-5; 7 bases match TRBD1. This CDR3 comprises 14 residues. The J segment lost 4 bases and the V segment lost 5 bases, leaving 5 bases of the junction unmatched. Germline CDR1 SGHVS, CDR2 FQNEAQ. CDR3 amino acids: CASSPGTANQPQHF. The CDR3 DNA is TGTGCCAGCAGCCCTGGGACAGCGAATCAGCCCCAGCATTTT. The whole variable domain, remainder taken from reference TRBV7-8 and TRBJ1-5, is GAGVSQSPRYKVAKRGQDVALRCDPISGHVSLFWYQQALGQGPEFLTYFQNEAQLDKSGLPSDRFFAERPEGSVSTLKIQRTQQEDSAVYLCASSPGTANQPQHFGDGTRLSIL.

The V and J genes are TRBV7-9 and TRBJ1-1; D gene unclear. The V end was cut by 1 base, the J end by 4 bases, with 10 bases between. The CDR3 has 14 amino acids. The germline V gene has CDR1 SEHNR and CDR2 FQNEAQ (reference sequence). CDR3 region: CASSLVGGLTEAFF. CDR3 bases: TGTGCCAGCAGCTTAGTAGGCGGCCTCACTGAAGCTTTCTTT.

This clone was counted many times. The chain recombines TRBV11-3 with TRBJ2-3, with TRBD1 identical over 7 bases. Trimming removed 5 bases from V and 7 bases from J; junction bases left unmatched: 9. Germline V gives CDR1 SGHNT, CDR2 YENEEA. This CDR3 contains 14 residues. The chain's CDR3 is CASSGGRGHHTQYF. The CDR3, as DNA: TGTGCCAGCAGCGGGGGTAGGGGGCATCATACGCAGTATTTT.

V is TRBV21-1 and J is TRBJ1-5; the tabulated D call, TRBD1, remains unverified against the DNA. TRBV21-1 is noted as a pseudogene. The length of the CDR3 is 14 residues. This CDR3 is CASGRDRGYQPQHF. The CDR3 DNA follows: TGTGCCAGCGGTAGGGACAGGGGCTATCAGCCCCAGCATTTT.

The rearrangement joins TRBV19 to TRBJ2-4, with D possibly matching TRBD2 (6 bases). Germline V gene data show CDR1 as LNHDA and CDR2 as SQIVND (reference sequence). Between the trimmed V and J ends, which lost 5 bases and 0 bases, there was a span of 14 bases. The CDR3 is 16 amino acids. The CDR3 loop is CASSPRGVGAKNIQYF. Here the CDR3 DNA reads TGTGCCAGTAGTCCCCGCGGGGTGGGAGCCAAAAACATTCAGTACTTC.

V usage is TRBV4-2 and J usage is TRBJ1-1, with D maybe TRBD1 (6 bases). Germline V CDR1 and CDR2: LGHNA, YNFKEQ. The length of the CDR3 is 14 residues. Trimming shortened V by 4 bases and J by 9 bases, and 18 bases separated the two germline ends. The CDR3 sequence: CASSPPRGAKKAFF. The CDR3 DNA is TGTGCCAGCAGCCCACCTCGGGGGGCAAAAAAAGCTTTCTTT.

The rearrangement joins TRBV6-5 to TRBJ1-2; the D is unclear. Trimming pared 0 bases from V and 8 bases from J, leaving 10 bases between. Germline CDR1 MNHEY, CDR2 SVGAGI. CDR3 length equals 13 residues. The CDR3 here is CASSYSGIGGYTF. The CDR3 DNA reads as TGTGCCAGCAGTTACTCCGGGATCGGGGGCTACACCTTC.

This chain uses TRBV7-2 with TRBJ2-7; 9 bases fit TRBD1. With 4 bases clipped from V and 4 bases from J, the junction kept 5 bases outside the gene matches. Germline V gives CDR1 SGHTA, CDR2 FQGNSA. CDR3 length: 14 residues. This CDR3 reads CASSSGTGLYEQYF. As DNA, the CDR3 is TGTGCCAGCAGCTCGGGGACAGGGCTGTACGAGCAGTACTTC.

V usage is TRBV5-1 and J usage is TRBJ2-2; 9 bases fit TRBD2. The J segment lost 6 bases and the V segment lost 4 bases, leaving 7 bases of the junction unmatched. This CDR3 comprises 15 residues. Germline-derived CDR1 and CDR2 are SGHRS and YFSETQ. CDR3 residues: CASSGRGGPAGELFF. In DNA, the CDR3 is TGCGCCAGCAGCGGGCGGGGGGGCCCCGCCGGGGAGCTGTTTTTT. The whole variable domain, filled in from reference TRBV5-1 and TRBJ2-2, reads KAGVTQTPRYLIKTRGQQVTLSCSPISGHRSVSWYQQTPGQGLQFLFEYFSETQRNKGNFPGRFSGRQFSNSRSEMNVSTLELGDSALYLCASSGRGGPAGELFFGEGSRLTVL.

This clone was found a few times. The chain carries TRBV30 and TRBJ1-6; D not resolved. The CDR3 totals 14 residues. V was pared by 2 bases and J by 10 bases, with 15 bases between. CDR1 GTSNPN and CDR2 SVGIG come from the germline V gene (reference sequence). The CDR3 spells CAWSLTSILSPLHF. DNA for the CDR3: TGTGCCTGGAGTCTTACGAGTATACTCTCACCCCTCCACTTT.

The J gene is TRBJ2-5, the V gene TRBV18, with 14 bases that match TRBD2. Germline V gene sequence: CDR1 KGHSH, CDR2 LQKENI. The CDR3 sequence is 17 residues long. Losses at the gene ends were 1 base for V and 4 bases for J; bases not matched to a gene: 5. CDR3 residues: CASSPLPGTSGGETQYF. In DNA form, the CDR3 reads TGTGCCAGCTCACCACTTCCCGGGACTAGCGGGGGAGAGACCCAGTACTTC.

The genes are TRBV4-1 and TRBJ2-3, with TRBD2 identical over 13 bases. Germline lookup yields CDR1 MGHRA and CDR2 YSYEKL. Trimming removed 4 bases from V and 1 base from J; junction bases left unmatched: 17. This CDR3 has 21 residues. CDR3 coding DNA: TGCGCCAGCAGCCCCCTCCGCGGACTAGCGGGGGTGGTGGGGGGCACAGATACGCAGTATTTT. Protein: CASSPLRGLAGVVGGTDTQYF.

This chain joins TRBV4-1 and TRBJ2-2, with 7 bases identical to TRBD2. The CDR3 spans 17 residues. V dropped 4 bases and J dropped 6; count of bases not matched to a gene: 14. The germline CDR1 and CDR2 sequences are MGHRA and YSYEKL. The CDR3 DNA sequence: TGCGCCAGCAGCCCGCTTGGCGGGGGAGGTCCGTCCGGGGAGCTGTTTTTT. Its translation: CASSPLGGGGPSGELFF.